This T cell receptor (beta chain) derives from a study of T cell responses to AZD1222 COVID-19 vaccine. Notes on this clone: Its cognate antigen is unknown.

CDR1 is MDHEN, CDR2 SYDVKM, per germline. The CDR3 runs 11 residues. The ends lost 5 bases at V and 12 bases at J; junction bases unmatched: 5. Repertoires were generated with immunoSEQ multiplex PCR, while TCRdb's copy carries only in-frame clones and drops some. This sample has just over 150,000 clones, with 90% found just once. Study-level points and caveats: Sampling that yielded the repertoires occurred only after the peak T cell response. Reports say nearly half of spike-specific TCRs go after unmutated variant regions. Donors were mostly white British, more females; clonal diversity possibly underestimated.

The receptor was derived from an adult in good health. This material consisted of peripheral blood, taken on day 0 of AZD1222 vaccination. The rearrangement uses TRBV28 and TRBJ1-1; 8 positions match TRBD1. The CDR3 is CASSRRQGSFF. The CDR3 bases are TGTGCCAGCAGTAGGAGACAGGGGTCTTTCTTT.